This T cell receptor beta chain was recorded in a study of shared clonotypes between healthy human individuals. Trimming cost V 6 bases and J 0 bases, with 15 bases left between them. The CDR3 runs to 16 residues. Germline CDR1 is MDHEN and CDR2 is SYDVKM. Assay: immunoSEQ multiplex PCR; the TCRdb copy retains only in-frame clones and omits some. The table lists about 1,500,000 clones, around 95% of them singletons. The TCR sequence derives from a young man in good health. The sequencing input was naive CD4+ T cells sorted from blood. Subset noted: CD45RA+ positively selected. The chain joins TRBV28 to TRBJ2-1; possibly TRBD1 or TRBD2 for D (6 bases each). The CDR3 bases are TGTGCCAGCAGCCTAAGGGGGGCAAACTCCTACAATGAGCAGTTCTTC. Amino acid sequence: CASSLRGANSYNEQFF.